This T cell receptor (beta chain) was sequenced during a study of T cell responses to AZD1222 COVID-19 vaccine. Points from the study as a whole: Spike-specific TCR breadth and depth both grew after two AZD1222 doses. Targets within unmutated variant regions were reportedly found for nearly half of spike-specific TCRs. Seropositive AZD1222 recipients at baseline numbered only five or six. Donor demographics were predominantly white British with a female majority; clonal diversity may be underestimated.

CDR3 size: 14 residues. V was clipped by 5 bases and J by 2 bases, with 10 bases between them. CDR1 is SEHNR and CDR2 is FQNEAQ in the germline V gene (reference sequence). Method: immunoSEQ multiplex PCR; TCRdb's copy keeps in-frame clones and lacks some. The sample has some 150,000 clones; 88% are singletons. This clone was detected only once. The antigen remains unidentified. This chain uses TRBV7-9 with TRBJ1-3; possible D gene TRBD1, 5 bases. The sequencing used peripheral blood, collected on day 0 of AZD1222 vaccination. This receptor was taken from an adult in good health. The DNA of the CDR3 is TGTGCCAGCAGCCCCTGGGGGGCTGGAAACACCATATATTTT. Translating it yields CASSPWGAGNTIYF.